This TCR beta chain derives from a study of blood T cell repertoires in COVID-19. The length of the CDR3 is 16 residues. V lost 0 bases and J 0 bases, leaving 10 bases between the germline ends. The germline V gene has CDR1 SGHVS and CDR2 FQNEAQ. The data were produced by immunoSEQ multiplex PCR, yet TCRdb's version contains in-frame clones alone and is incomplete. The sample consists of approximately 270,000 clones, approximately 85% of them appearing once. This clone was detected a few times. The receptor was derived from a woman in her thirties who had recovered from COVID-19. Sequenced input: PBMCs or T cells enriched from blood (not recorded which). The chain combines TRBV7-8 with TRBJ2-3; D is possibly TRBD1 (5 bases). The CDR3 protein is CASSLAPRGSTDTQYF. The CDR3 nucleotides read TGTGCCAGCAGCTTAGCCCCAAGGGGAAGCACAGATACGCAGTATTTT.